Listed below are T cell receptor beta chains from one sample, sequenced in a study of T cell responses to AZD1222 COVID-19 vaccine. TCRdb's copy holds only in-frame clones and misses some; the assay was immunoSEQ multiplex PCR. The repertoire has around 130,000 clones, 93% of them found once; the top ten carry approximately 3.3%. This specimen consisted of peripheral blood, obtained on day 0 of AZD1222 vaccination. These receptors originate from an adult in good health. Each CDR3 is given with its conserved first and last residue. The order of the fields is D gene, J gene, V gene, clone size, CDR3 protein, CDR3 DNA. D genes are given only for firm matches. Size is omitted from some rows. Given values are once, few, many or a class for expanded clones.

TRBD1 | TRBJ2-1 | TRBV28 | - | CASSSTGTGGYNEQFF | TGTGCCAGCAGTTCAACCGGGACAGGGGGTTACAATGAGCAGTTCTTC
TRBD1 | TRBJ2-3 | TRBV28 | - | CASSPRGQGAKDTQYF | TGTGCCAGCAGCCCAAGGGGACAGGGGGCGAAAGATACGCAGTATTTT
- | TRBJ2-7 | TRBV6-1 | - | CASSERQGYEQYF | TGTGCCAGCAGTGAAAGGCAGGGCTACGAGCAGTACTTC
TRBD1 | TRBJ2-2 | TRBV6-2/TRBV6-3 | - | CASSYRTGGTGELFF | TGTGCCAGCAGTTACAGGACAGGGGGCACCGGGGAGCTGTTTTTT
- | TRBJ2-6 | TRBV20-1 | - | CSASSGASGANVLTF | TGCAGTGCTAGTTCAGGGGCCTCTGGGGCCAACGTCCTGACTTTC
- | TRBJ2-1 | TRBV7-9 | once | CASSLGAGTYNEQFF | TGTGCCAGCAGCTTAGGAGCGGGTACCTACAATGAGCAGTTCTTC
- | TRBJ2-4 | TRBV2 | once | CASSSDQTGNIQYF | TGTGCCAGCAGTTCCGACCAGACGGGAAACATTCAGTACTTC
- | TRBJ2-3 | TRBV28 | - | CASSLRPASYDTQYF | TGTGCCAGCAGTTTACGGCCAGCTAGCTACGATACGCAGTATTTT
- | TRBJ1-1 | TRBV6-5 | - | CASSGGQNTEAFF | TGTGCCAGCAGCGGTGGACAGAACACTGAAGCTTTCTTT
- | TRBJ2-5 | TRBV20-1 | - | CSAPWGETQYF | TGCAGTGCCCCGTGGGGGGAGACCCAGTACTTC
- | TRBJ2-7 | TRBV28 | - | CASSPPGEGSYEQYF | TGTGCCAGCAGTCCTCCCGGGGAAGGGTCCTACGAGCAGTACTTC
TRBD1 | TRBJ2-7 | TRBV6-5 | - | CASTRLGQDTYEQYF | TGTGCCAGCACCCGTCTAGGACAGGACACCTACGAGCAGTACTTC
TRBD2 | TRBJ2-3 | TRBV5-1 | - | CASSQGTSAGTDTQYF | TGCGCCAGCAGCCAAGGGACTAGCGCGGGCACAGATACGCAGTATTTT
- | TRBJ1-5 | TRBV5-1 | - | CASSLDGSSNQPQHF | TGCGCCAGCAGCTTGGATGGCAGCAGCAATCAGCCCCAGCATTTT
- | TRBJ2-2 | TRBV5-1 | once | CASSLSLDGELFF | TGCGCCAGCAGCTTGTCTCTGGACGGGGAGCTGTTTTTT
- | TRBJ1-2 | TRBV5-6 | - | CASSWTSRQNYGYTF | TGTGCCAGCAGCTGGACATCTCGCCAAAACTATGGCTACACCTTC
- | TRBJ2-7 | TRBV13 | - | CASSLGVSTTYEQYF | TGTGCCAGCAGCTTAGGGGTCTCAACAACCTACGAGCAGTACTTC
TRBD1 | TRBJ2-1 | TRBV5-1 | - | CASSSGQGAYNEQFF | TGCGCCAGCAGCTCGGGACAGGGCGCCTACAATGAGCAGTTCTTC
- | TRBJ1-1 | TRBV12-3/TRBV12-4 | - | CASSPRARGAFF | TGTGCCAGCAGCCCCAGAGCTAGGGGAGCTTTCTTT
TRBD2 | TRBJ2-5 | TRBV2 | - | CATRSGLAGWGIQETQYF | TGTGCCACCAGATCGGGACTAGCGGGATGGGGAATCCAAGAGACCCAGTACTTC
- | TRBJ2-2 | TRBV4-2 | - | CASSQEKVNTGELFF | TGTGCCAGCAGCCAAGAAAAGGTGAACACCGGGGAGCTGTTTTTT
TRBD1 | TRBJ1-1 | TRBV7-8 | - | CASSLRTGEYTEAFF | TGTGCCAGCAGCCTCCGGACAGGCGAGTACACTGAAGCTTTCTTT
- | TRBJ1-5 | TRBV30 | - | CAWSVAGNQPQHF | TGTGCCTGGAGTGTCGCTGGCAATCAGCCCCAGCATTTT
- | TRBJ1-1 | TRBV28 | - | CASSFGGKNTEAFF | TGTGCCAGCAGTTTTGGGGGCAAGAACACTGAAGCTTTCTTT
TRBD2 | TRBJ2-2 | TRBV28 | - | CASIRGGAGGYTTGELFF | TGTGCCAGCATTAGAGGTGGGGCGGGAGGCTACACCACCGGGGAGCTGTTTTTT
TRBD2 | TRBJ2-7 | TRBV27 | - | CASSTPGTSSYEQYF | TGTGCCAGCAGTACCCCCGGGACTAGCTCCTACGAGCAGTACTTC
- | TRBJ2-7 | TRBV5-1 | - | CASSLAGNYEQYF | TGCGCCAGCAGCTTGGCGGGAAACTACGAGCAGTACTTC
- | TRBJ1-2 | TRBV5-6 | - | CASSFQAPLGGYGYTF | TGTGCCAGCAGCTTCCAGGCACCGCTCGGAGGATATGGCTACACCTTC
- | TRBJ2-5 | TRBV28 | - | CASAPSGRQETQYF | TGTGCCAGCGCCCCCTCAGGCCGGCAAGAGACCCAGTACTTC
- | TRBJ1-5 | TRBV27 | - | CASSSLGNQPQHF | TGTGCCAGCAGTTCCTTGGGCAATCAGCCCCAGCATTTT
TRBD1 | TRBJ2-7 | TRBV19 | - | CASAGQGSGEQYF | TGTGCCAGTGCCGGACAGGGTTCCGGCGAGCAGTACTTC
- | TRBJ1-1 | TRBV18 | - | CASSLGATEAFF | TGTGCCAGCTCACTCGGGGCCACTGAAGCTTTCTTT
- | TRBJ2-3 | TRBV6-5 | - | CASSYLGLQDTQYF | TGTGCCAGCAGTTACTTAGGGTTGCAAGATACGCAGTATTTT
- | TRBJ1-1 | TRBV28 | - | CASSPRQANTEAFF | TGTGCCAGCAGCCCGCGACAGGCCAACACTGAAGCTTTCTTT
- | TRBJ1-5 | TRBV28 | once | CASSRQLGQPQHF | TGTGCCAGCAGTCGACAGCTAGGGCAGCCCCAGCATTTT
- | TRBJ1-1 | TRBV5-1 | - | CASSPDGRNTEAFF | TGCGCCAGCAGCCCGGACGGCCGGAACACTGAAGCTTTCTTT
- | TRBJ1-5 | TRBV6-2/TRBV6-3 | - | CASSTPPGVNQPQHF | TGTGCCAGCAGTACCCCCCCAGGGGTCAATCAGCCCCAGCATTTT
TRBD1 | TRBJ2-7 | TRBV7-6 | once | CASRPRDSSYEQYF | TGTGCCAGCAGACCTCGGGACAGCTCCTACGAGCAGTACTTC
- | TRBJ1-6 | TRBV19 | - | CASSIQGVGNSPLHF | TGTGCCAGTAGTATCCAAGGGGTAGGGAATTCACCCCTCCACTTT
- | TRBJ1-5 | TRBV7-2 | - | CASSGSHGPQHF | TGTGCCAGCAGCGGAAGTCACGGGCCCCAGCATTTT
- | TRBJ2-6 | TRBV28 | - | CASGPRGYSGANVLTF | TGTGCCAGCGGCCCTCGGGGCTACTCTGGGGCCAACGTCCTGACTTTC
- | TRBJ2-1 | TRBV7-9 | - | CASSLEGYEQFF | TGTGCCAGCAGCTTAGAAGGATATGAGCAGTTCTTC
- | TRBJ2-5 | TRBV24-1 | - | CATSDLPSGVISQGKTQYF | TGTGCCACCAGTGATTTGCCATCCGGGGTTATAAGTCAGGGGAAGACCCAGTACTTC
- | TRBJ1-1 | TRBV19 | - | CASSKGGRGTEAFF | TGTGCCAGTAGTAAAGGGGGTAGGGGCACTGAAGCTTTCTTT
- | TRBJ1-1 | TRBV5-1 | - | CASSQGTGNEAFF | TGCGCCAGCAGCCAAGGGACGGGGAATGAAGCTTTCTTT
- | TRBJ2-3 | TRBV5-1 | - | CASSSGAGRGADTQYF | TGCGCCAGCAGCTCCGGGGCCGGAAGAGGGGCAGATACGCAGTATTTT
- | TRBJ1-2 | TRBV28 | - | CASRGSMGGNYGYTF | TGTGCCAGCAGAGGTTCGATGGGGGGTAACTATGGCTACACCTTC
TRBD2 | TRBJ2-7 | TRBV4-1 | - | CASSLNLGGRAYEQYF | TGCGCCAGCAGCCTCAATCTCGGCGGGAGGGCCTACGAGCAGTACTTC
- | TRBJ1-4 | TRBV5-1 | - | CASTYGGWLGEKLFF | TGCGCCAGCACCTACGGGGGGTGGCTCGGGGAAAAACTGTTTTTT
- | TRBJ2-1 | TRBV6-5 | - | CASSYSGTGTYNEQFF | TGTGCCAGCAGTTACTCGGGCACCGGGACCTACAATGAGCAGTTCTTC
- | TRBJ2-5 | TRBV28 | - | CASRPDRSRQETQYF | TGTGCCAGCAGGCCTGACCGGTCTAGACAAGAGACCCAGTACTTC
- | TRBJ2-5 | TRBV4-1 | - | CASSQDTGYQTQYF | TGCGCCAGCAGCCAAGACACGGGGTACCAGACCCAGTACTTC
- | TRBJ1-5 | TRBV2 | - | CASRVGWSGQPQHF | TGTGCCAGCAGGGTGGGTTGGTCGGGCCAGCCCCAGCATTTT
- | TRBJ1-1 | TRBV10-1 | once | CASSEGRGTEAFF | TGCGCCAGCAGTGAAGGGCGAGGCACTGAAGCTTTCTTT